A selection of T cell receptor beta chains follows, all from one sample in a study of blood T cell repertoires in COVID-19. TCRdb's copy holds only in-frame clones and misses some; the assay was immunoSEQ multiplex PCR. Here the sample spans hundreds of thousands of clones, 70% to 90% being singletons. The sample consisted of PBMCs or T cells enriched from blood (not recorded which). These receptors were collected from a woman aged 35 to 49 who had recovered from COVID-19. The CDR3 runs from the conserved cysteine through the conserved F or W. D genes are given only for firm matches. Size is omitted from some rows. Given values are once, few, many or a class for expanded clones.

size,D,J,V,CDR3,DNA
-,TRBD1,TRBJ1-6,TRBV28,CASGQGLLPLHF,TGTGCCAGCGGACAGGGGCTATTACCCCTCCACTTT
-,-,TRBJ1-5,TRBV28,CASSFGNQPQHF,TGTGCCAGCAGTTTCGGCAATCAGCCCCAGCATTTT
few,-,TRBJ2-3,TRBV7-7,CASSLVLAPSDTQYF,TGTGCTAGCAGCTTAGTTTTGGCCCCGTCGGATACGCAGTATTTT
once,-,TRBJ2-7,TRBV6-5,CASSYRPTGGVNEQYF,TGTGCCAGCAGTTACAGACCCACAGGGGGGGTCAACGAGCAGTACTTC
-,-,TRBJ2-2,TRBV7-2,CASSFTGRSGELFF,TGTGCCAGCTCGTTCACAGGGCGGTCCGGGGAGCTGTTTTTT
-,TRBD2,TRBJ2-1,TRBV13,CASSLGLAGLNEQFF,TGTGCCAGCAGCTTAGGACTAGCGGGGCTAAATGAGCAGTTCTTC
-,TRBD1,TRBJ2-7,TRBV27,CASRSDRVPSYEQYF,TGTGCCAGCAGGTCGGACAGGGTACCCTCCTACGAGCAGTACTTC
-,TRBD1,TRBJ2-7,TRBV2,CASGRDRVYEQYF,TGTGCCAGCGGACGGGACAGGGTCTACGAGCAGTACTTC
-,TRBD2,TRBJ2-6,TRBV18,CARGVAGYSGANVLTF,TGTGCCAGGGGAGTAGCGGGGTACTCTGGGGCCAACGTCCTGACTTTC
-,TRBD1,TRBJ1-2,TRBV7-8,CASSLGTGGASVGYTF,TGTGCCAGCAGCTTAGGGACAGGGGGCGCGTCGGTCGGCTACACCTTC
-,-,TRBJ2-7,TRBV29-1,CSVEAPRVGYEQYF,TGCAGCGTTGAAGCCCCCAGGGTAGGCTACGAGCAGTACTTC
-,TRBD2,TRBJ2-1,TRBV24-1,CATSDFRLAGFNNEQFF,TGTGCCACCAGTGATTTTCGGCTAGCGGGATTCAACAATGAGCAGTTCTTC
-,-,TRBJ1-2,TRBV15,CATSRALLRTAYGYTF,TGTGCCACCAGCAGAGCACTACTGAGGACAGCCTATGGCTACACCTTC
-,-,TRBJ2-5,TRBV11-3,CASSSRTLQETQYF,TGTGCCAGCAGCTCTAGGACACTTCAAGAGACCCAGTACTTC
-,-,TRBJ2-2,TRBV7-7,CASSLAQGSNTGELFF,TGTGCTAGCAGCTTAGCCCAGGGGTCGAACACCGGGGAGCTGTTTTTT
-,-,TRBJ2-1,TRBV9,CASSVEALEDEQFF,TGTGCCAGCAGCGTAGAGGCTCTGGAGGATGAGCAGTTCTTC
-,-,TRBJ2-1,TRBV4-1,CASSQEFFTKVASPSYNEQFF,TGCGCCAGCAGCCAAGAGTTTTTCACCAAGGTCGCCAGCCCTAGCTACAATGAGCAGTTCTTC
-,TRBD1,TRBJ2-7,TRBV5-6,CASSPGTGHEQYF,TGTGCCAGCAGCCCAGGGACAGGGCACGAGCAGTACTTC
-,-,TRBJ1-1,TRBV5-1,CASSDGGTTEAFF,TGCGCCAGCAGCGATGGGGGGACCACTGAAGCTTTCTTT
once,TRBD1,TRBJ1-4,TRBV5-1,CASSTGGSNEKLFF,TGCGCCAGCAGTACAGGGGGATCTAATGAAAAACTGTTTTTT
-,TRBD1,TRBJ2-7,TRBV7-2,CASRPGTGGYEQYF,TGTGCCAGCAGACCCGGGACAGGGGGCTACGAGCAGTACTTC
-,-,TRBJ1-1,TRBV9,CASSVANGNTEAFF,TGTGCCAGCAGCGTAGCGAACGGGAACACTGAAGCTTTCTTT
-,TRBD2,TRBJ2-1,TRBV19,CASRRLAGGSYNEQFF,TGTGCCAGTAGAAGACTAGCGGGAGGGTCCTACAATGAGCAGTTCTTC
-,-,TRBJ2-3,TRBV5-1,CASSLGAQPFTDTQYF,TGCGCCAGCAGCTTGGGGGCACAACCTTTCACAGATACGCAGTATTTT
-,-,TRBJ2-3,TRBV7-8,CASSATLTDTQYF,TGTGCCAGCAGCGCAACACTAACAGATACGCAGTATTTT
-,-,TRBJ2-7,TRBV5-5,CASREDEQYF,TGTGCCAGCAGGGAGGACGAGCAGTACTTC